Listed here are 25 T cell receptor beta chains from one sample, sequenced in a study of cytomegalovirus exposure and HLA in healthy donors. The PCR used 60 Vbeta and 13 Jbeta primers. TCRdb's table, derived via immunoSEQ multiplex PCR, lists solely in-frame clones and lacks some. The sample holds tens of thousands of clones, roughly 73% seen once. Sequencing was carried out using PBMCs. The receptors come from a male donor in good health and CMV-seropositive.

Remarks on this clone: The junction differs from germline at one of its ends, possibly a read error. Other DNA sequences of this sample code for an identical CDR3. CDR3 in amino acids: CASSLGHNSPLHF. As DNA, the CDR3 is TGTGCCAGCAGCTTAGGACACAATTCCCCCCTCCACTTT. The chain links TRBV7-2 to TRBJ1-6; D call uncertain. The CDR3 runs to 13 residues. The germline CDR1 and CDR2 sequences are SGHTA and FQGNSA.

The chain carries TRBV28 and TRBJ1-6; 9 bases line up with TRBD1. V lost 6 bases, J lost 10 bases, and 7 bases stayed unmatched. The CDR3 extends over 14 amino acids. Germline assignment: CDR1 MDHEN and CDR2 SYDVKM. This chain's CDR3 is CASRRGQGLSPLHF. The CDR3 DNA reads TGTGCCAGCAGGAGGGGACAGGGATTATCACCCCTCCACTTT.

The J gene is TRBJ1-5, the V gene TRBV6-6; 11 bases align to TRBD1. Germline V gene data show CDR1 as MNHNY and CDR2 as SVGAGI (reference sequence). After removal of 5 bases from V and 2 bases from J, the junction contained 5 bases not matched to a gene. This CDR3 has 16 residues. The CDR3 DNA follows: TGTGCCAGCAGTGGACAGGGGGCGATGGGCAATCAGCCCCAGCATTTT. Its translation is CASSGQGAMGNQPQHF.

The rearrangement uses TRBV18 and TRBJ2-7; TRBD1 aligns across 10 bases. The CDR3 contains 16 residues. In germline, CDR1 is KGHSH, CDR2 LQKENI. Trimming removed 4 bases from V and 3 bases from J; junction bases left unmatched: 9. In DNA form, the CDR3 reads TGTGCCAGCTCACACAATGCCGGGACAGGGGTCTACGAGCAGTACTTC. The encoded protein is CASSHNAGTGVYEQYF. Full variable domain (rest looked up from reference TRBV18 and TRBJ2-7): NAGVMQNPRHLVRRRGQEARLRCSPMKGHSHVYWYRQLPEEGLKFMVYLQKENIIDESGMPKERFSAEFPKEGPSILRIQQVVRGDSAAYFCASSHNAGTGVYEQYFGPGTRLTVT.

This chain joins TRBV27 and TRBJ1-1; tentatively, D is TRBD1 (5 bases). The CDR3 has 13 residues. In germline, CDR1 is MNHEY, CDR2 SMNVEV (reference sequence). The V gene lost 8 bases and the J gene lost 5 bases, with 15 bases spanning the gap. The CDR3 nucleotides are TGTGCCAGCGGTCAGGGTCGAGGAACTGAAGCTTTCTTT. Its translation is CASGQGRGTEAFF.

This clone was detected only a few times. The chain links TRBV2 to TRBJ2-1; 10 bases map to TRBD2. Germline-derived CDR1 and CDR2 are SNHLY and FYNNEI. CDR3 length equals 16 residues. V gave up 6 bases and J gave up 7 bases; unmatched junction bases: 12. For the CDR3, the DNA is TGTGCCAGCAGGGCCCGTCAGCGGGGGGGCACGAATGAGCAGTTCTTC. As protein: CASRARQRGGTNEQFF.

This chain joins TRBV19 and TRBJ1-1; D unresolved. V dropped 2 bases and J dropped 1 base, with 8 bases sitting between them. Germline V CDR1 and CDR2: LNHDA, SQIVND (reference sequence). This CDR3 is 14 amino acids long. The CDR3 region has the DNA TGTGCCAGTAGTATAAGGGCGGGGAACACTGAAGCTTTCTTT. This sequence encodes CASSIRAGNTEAFF. The full variable domain, in which reference TRBV19 and TRBJ1-1 provide the parts outside the CDR3, is DGGITQSPKYLFRKEGQNVTLSCEQNLNHDAMYWYRQDPGQGLRLIYYSQIVNDFQKGDIAEGYSVSREKKESFPLTVTSAQKNPTAFYLCASSIRAGNTEAFFGQGTRLTVV.

Sample share makes this clone medium-sized (0.01 to 0.1%). The V gene is TRBV13, the J gene TRBJ2-1, with D tentatively TRBD2 (5 bases). Germline V CDR1 and CDR2: PRHDT, FYEKMQ (reference sequence). V lost 5 bases to trimming and J lost 3 bases, with 8 bases between them. The CDR3 contains 13 residues. The CDR3 DNA reads TGTGCCAGCAGCCCCGGGAACTACAATGAGCAGTTCTTC. Protein: CASSPGNYNEQFF.

This clone was seen a handful of times. The J gene is TRBJ1-1, the V gene TRBV5-5; D is unclear. The V gene's germline CDR1 is SGHKS and CDR2 YYEKEE (reference sequence). CDR3 size: 11 residues. V was clipped by 2 bases and J by 7 bases, with 6 bases between them. The CDR3 loop is CASSLLVEAFF. In nucleotides, the CDR3 is TGTGCCAGCAGCTTATTAGTTGAAGCTTTCTTT.

This clone was seen only a few times. The chain has TRBV4-3 and TRBJ2-4; 8 bases align to TRBD1. V dropped 1 base and J dropped 6; count of bases not matched to a gene: 2. CDR3 length equals 14 residues. The germline gives CDR1 LGHNA, CDR2 YSLEER. The CDR3 loop reads CASSQGGQANIQYF. The CDR3 DNA reads as TGCGCCAGCAGCCAAGGGGGACAGGCAAACATTCAGTACTTC.

This chain links TRBV7-2 with TRBJ1-5; D gene ambiguous. This CDR3 contains 15 residues. Germline values: CDR1 SGHTA, CDR2 FQGNSA. Deletions cut 1 base from V and 7 bases from J, with 14 bases between. The CDR3 sequence: CASSLVSGEGQPQHF. CDR3 sequence (DNA): TGTGCCAGCAGCTTAGTAAGCGGGGAGGGACAGCCCCAGCATTTT.

The chain employs TRBV5-1 and TRBJ2-5, with D unclear. This CDR3 region has 15 residues. Germline V gene sequence: CDR1 SGHRS, CDR2 YFSETQ. The V end was cut by 1 base, the J end by 2 bases, with 12 bases between. The CDR3 region is CASSLRVRSQETQYF. The CDR3 nucleotides read TGCGCCAGCAGCTTGCGGGTGCGGAGTCAAGAGACCCAGTACTTC.

The gene calls are TRBV5-1 and TRBJ1-1, with D uncertain. V was pared by 4 bases and J by 1 base, with 11 bases between. CDR1 and CDR2 from the germline V gene are SGHRS and YFSETQ. There are 14 residues in the CDR3. The CDR3 region is CASSTSNGNTEAFF. CDR3 sequence (DNA): TGCGCCAGCAGCACTTCTAACGGGAACACTGAAGCTTTCTTT.

The rearrangement links TRBV19 to TRBJ2-5, with 9 bases matching TRBD1. CDR1 LNHDA and CDR2 SQIVND come from the germline V gene (reference sequence). Unmatched junction bases numbered 3, after V lost 9 bases and J lost 4 bases. The CDR3 sequence is 12 residues long. CDR3 nucleotides: TGTGCCAGAGACAGGGGGGGAGAGACCCAGTACTTC. Amino acid sequence: CARDRGGETQYF.

This clone was picked up one time. The chain combines TRBV19 with TRBJ2-2; 9 nucleotides line up with TRBD1. J gave up 6 bases and V 6 bases, and 5 bases lay outside the gene matches. Germline assignment: CDR1 LNHDA and CDR2 SQIVND (reference sequence). The CDR3 extends over 14 amino acids. The CDR3 sequence: CASRRQGGPGELFF. For the CDR3, the DNA is TGTGCCAGTAGGAGACAGGGGGGACCCGGGGAGCTGTTTTTT.

The chain joins TRBV6-6 to TRBJ1-5; D perhaps matches TRBD1 (6 bases). V lost 3 bases and J lost 5, with 11 bases in between. From germline, CDR1 is MNHNY and CDR2 SVGAGI (reference sequence). The CDR3 spans 14 residues. DNA for the CDR3: TGTGCCAGCAGTTATAATGACAGGTATCAGCCCCAGCATTTT. Its translation: CASSYNDRYQPQHF.

Only a few counts were recorded for this clone. The rearrangement uses TRBV5-1 and TRBJ1-3, with D perhaps TRBD1 (5 bases). V lost 3 bases and J 1 base, leaving 8 bases between the germline ends. Per the germline V gene, CDR1 is SGHRS and CDR2 is YFSETQ. The CDR3 loop spans 14 amino acids. The CDR3 loop reads CASSSGASGNTIYF. The CDR3 DNA is TGCGCCAGCAGCTCTGGGGCGTCTGGAAACACCATATATTTT. The full variable domain, completed using reference TRBV5-1 and TRBJ1-3, is KAGVTQTPRYLIKTRGQQVTLSCSPISGHRSVSWYQQTPGQGLQFLFEYFSETQRNKGNFPGRFSGRQFSNSRSEMNVSTLELGDSALYLCASSSGASGNTIYFGEGSWLTVV.

This chain uses TRBV5-8 with TRBJ2-5, with D tentatively TRBD2 (6 bases). Germline CDR1 reads SGHTS; CDR2 reads YDEGEE. This CDR3 region has 16 residues. V was clipped by 7 bases and J by 1 base, with 20 bases between them. CDR3 nucleotide sequence: TGTGCCAGCCGCTGGGGGGTGAAGGGACCCCAAGAGACCCAGTACTTC. Translated: CASRWGVKGPQETQYF.

CDR3: CAWSVPGRWRETQYF. The CDR3 region has the DNA TGTGCCTGGAGTGTACCAGGGAGGTGGCGAGAGACCCAGTACTTC. The chain recombines TRBV30 with TRBJ2-5; TRBD2 might be the D (6 bases). CDR3 length equals 15 residues. The germline CDR1 and CDR2 sequences are GTSNPN and SVGIG (reference sequence). Between the trimmed V and J ends, which lost 0 bases and 4 bases, there was a span of 15 bases.

V usage is TRBV7-9 and J usage is TRBJ1-1; D ambiguous. CDR1 and CDR2 (germline): SEHNR, FQNEAQ (reference sequence). The V gene lost 1 base and the J gene lost 0 bases, with 12 bases spanning the gap. This CDR3 region has 16 residues. The CDR3 DNA reads TGTGCCAGCAGCTTAGAACCTTGGACTCTGAACACTGAAGCTTTCTTT. It codes for CASSLEPWTLNTEAFF.

V is TRBV4-2 and J is TRBJ2-2, with TRBD2 matching 15 bases. From germline, CDR1 is LGHNA and CDR2 YNFKEQ. The CDR3 is made up of 18 amino acids. The V and J ends lost 0 bases and 7 bases, in that order; junction bases with no gene match: 6. CDR3 sequence (DNA): TGTGCCAGCAGCCAAGACCGGACTAGCGGGGGGGCAAGCGGGGAGCTGTTTTTT. Its translation: CASSQDRTSGGASGELFF.

This chain links TRBV19 with TRBJ2-3, with 7 positions matching TRBD2. V shed 6 bases, J shed 4 bases, and the junction held 4 bases outside the gene matches. The germline V gene encodes CDR1 LNHDA and CDR2 SQIVND (reference sequence). This CDR3 region has 13 residues. CDR3 nucleotides: TGTGCCAGTAGCCCTCGGGGGGCAGATACGCAGTATTTT. This sequence encodes CASSPRGADTQYF.

The V and J genes are TRBV7-8 and TRBJ2-3; the D gene is possibly TRBD2 (6 bases). CDR3 length: 15 amino acids. Trimming removed 1 base from V and 1 base from J, with 9 bases in between. The germline CDR1 and CDR2 sequences are SGHVS and FQNEAQ. CDR3 residues: CASSLGGERTDTQYF. The CDR3 nucleotides are TGTGCCAGCAGCTTAGGCGGGGAGCGCACAGATACGCAGTATTTT. The entire variable domain, with the rest obtained from reference TRBV7-8 and TRBJ2-3, is as follows: GAGVSQSPRYKVAKRGQDVALRCDPISGHVSLFWYQQALGQGPEFLTYFQNEAQLDKSGLPSDRFFAERPEGSVSTLKIQRTQQEDSAVYLCASSLGGERTDTQYFGPGTRLTVL.

This clone was counted a few times. Different DNA sequences within this sample yield the same CDR3. The chain links TRBV7-9 to TRBJ1-1, with a tentative D call TRBD1 (5 bases). V was shortened by 1 base and J by 2 bases, with 8 bases between the two germline ends. Germline V lookup: CDR1 SEHNR, CDR2 FQNEAQ (reference sequence). CDR3 length: 14 residues. CDR3 in DNA: TGTGCCAGCAGCTTAGTCCAGGGTAACACTGAAGCTTTCTTT. Translated: CASSLVQGNTEAFF.

The chain combines TRBV27 with TRBJ1-3, with D perhaps matching TRBD1 (6 bases). The CDR3 loop spans 14 amino acids. The V gene lost 4 bases and the J gene lost 4 bases, with 11 bases spanning the gap. CDR1 is MNHEY and CDR2 is SMNVEV in the germline V gene (reference sequence). CDR3 coding DNA: TGTGCCAGCAGTTCTCGGGACATCGGAAACACCATATATTTT. Translating gives CASSSRDIGNTIYF.